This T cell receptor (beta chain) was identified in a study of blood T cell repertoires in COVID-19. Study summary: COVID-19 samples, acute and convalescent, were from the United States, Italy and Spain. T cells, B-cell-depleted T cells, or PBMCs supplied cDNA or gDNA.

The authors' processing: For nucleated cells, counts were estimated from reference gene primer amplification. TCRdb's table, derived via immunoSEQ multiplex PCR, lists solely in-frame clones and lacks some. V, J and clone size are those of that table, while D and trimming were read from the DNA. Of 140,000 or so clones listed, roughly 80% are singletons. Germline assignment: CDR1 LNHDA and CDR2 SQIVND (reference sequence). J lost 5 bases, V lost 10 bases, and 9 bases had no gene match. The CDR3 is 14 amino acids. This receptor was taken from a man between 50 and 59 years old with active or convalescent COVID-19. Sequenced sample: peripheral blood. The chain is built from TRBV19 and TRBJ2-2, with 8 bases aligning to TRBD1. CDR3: CATIRTGWTGELFF. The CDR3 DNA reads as TGTGCCACCATAAGGACAGGGTGGACCGGGGAGCTGTTTTTT.